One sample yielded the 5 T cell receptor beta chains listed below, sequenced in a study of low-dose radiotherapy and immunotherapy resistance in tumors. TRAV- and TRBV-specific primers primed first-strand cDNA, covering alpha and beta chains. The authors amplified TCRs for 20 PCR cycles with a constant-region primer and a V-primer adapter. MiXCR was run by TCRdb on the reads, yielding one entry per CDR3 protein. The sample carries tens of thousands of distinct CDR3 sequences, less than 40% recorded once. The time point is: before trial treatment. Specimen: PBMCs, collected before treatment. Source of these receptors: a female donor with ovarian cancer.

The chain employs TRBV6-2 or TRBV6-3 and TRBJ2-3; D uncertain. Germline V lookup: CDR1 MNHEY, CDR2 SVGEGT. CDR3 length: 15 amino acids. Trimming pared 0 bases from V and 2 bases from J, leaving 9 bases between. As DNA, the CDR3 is TGTGCCAGCAGTTACTCGAGCCTACACACAGATACGCAGTATTTT. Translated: CASSYSSLHTDTQYF.

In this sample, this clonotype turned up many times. The CDR3 nucleotides are TGTGCCAGCAGCCTACGGACTAGCGGCTTATACAATGAGCAGTTCTTC. As protein: CASSLRTSGLYNEQFF. The V gene is TRBV7-9, the J gene TRBJ2-1; 10 positions match TRBD2. Germline lookup yields CDR1 SEHNR and CDR2 FQNEAQ (reference sequence). The junction had 8 bases not matched to a gene; V was cut back by 5 bases and J by 4 bases. CDR3 size: 16 residues.

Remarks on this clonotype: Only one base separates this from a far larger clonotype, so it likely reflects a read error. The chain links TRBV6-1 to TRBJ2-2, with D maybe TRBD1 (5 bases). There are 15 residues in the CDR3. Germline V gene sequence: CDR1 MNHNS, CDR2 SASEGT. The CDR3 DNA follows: TGTGACAGCAGTTCATCGACGTTAGGGGCCGGGGAGCTGTTTTTT. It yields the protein CDSSSSTLGAGELFF.

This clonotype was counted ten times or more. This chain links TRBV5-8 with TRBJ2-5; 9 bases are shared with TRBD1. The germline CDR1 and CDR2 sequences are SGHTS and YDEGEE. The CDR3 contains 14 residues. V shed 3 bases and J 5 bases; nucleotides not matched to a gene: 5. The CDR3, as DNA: TGTGCCAGCAGCTCCGGACAGGGGTTGGAGACCCAGTACTTC. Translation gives CASSSGQGLETQYF.

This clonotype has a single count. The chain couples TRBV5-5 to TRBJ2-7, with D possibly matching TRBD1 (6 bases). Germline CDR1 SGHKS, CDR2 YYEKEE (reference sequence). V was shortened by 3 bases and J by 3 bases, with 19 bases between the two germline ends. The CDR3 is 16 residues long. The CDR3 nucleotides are TGTGCCAGCAGCTCCCCTCCGGGACAAACACTCTACGAGCAGTACTTC. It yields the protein CASSSPPGQTLYEQYF.